This TCR beta chain was captured by sequencing in a study of T cell repertoires in cytomegalovirus infection (dated by TCRdb to between 2018 and 2021). Context from the whole study: Recently identified HLA-C-restricted CMV epitopes, whose presentation resists viral immunomodulation, were targeted by peptide stimulations together with well-studied HLA-B-restricted epitopes. Donor HLA type was relevant to the analysis, as public TCR beta signatures indicated carriage of CMV infection together with the matching HLA type. The paper as a whole reports these results and caveats: The ex vivo response was dominated by HLA-C-restricted CMV-specific TCR beta clonotypes, which also provided the single most frequent clonotype in two of eight donors. Carriers of CMV infection plus the relevant HLA type were discriminated by the cumulative frequency of public TCR beta family members in the study cohort and in an independent approximately 360-donor cohort.

What this sample's treatment or condition label stands for: in vitro stimulation with specific CMV peptide epitopes to enrich CMV-specific T cells. For sequencing, an Illumina HiSeq 1500 was employed. TCRdb ran its own pipeline on the public reads, namely fastp trimming at Q25 and MiXCR clone calling, and kept in-frame beta chains. Records with the same CDR3 protein are collapsed into one entry carrying the most frequent genes and DNA. This sample holds 110,000 or so distinct CDR3 sequences; 30% were observed only once. Of the sample, less than 45% falls within the top ten clones. The table lists this clonotype with a count of one. Its cognate antigen has yet to be identified. No quality values exist for individual bases; no much larger clone is one base distant. Support from one read is weak. CDR1 and CDR2, per the germline V gene (reference sequence), are LNHDA and SQIVND. V is pared back by 3 bases and J by 5 bases, with 14 bases lying between the germline termini. Spanning cysteine to phenylalanine, the CDR3 consists of 15 amino acids. Only CDR3 DNA is held: 45 bases, read in frame from base 1.

The chain is made from TRBV19 and TRBJ1-5; a confident D gene designation cannot be given. The specimen was CD8+ T cells from cultured PBMCs, collected from culture after CMV antigen stimulation. The clonotype originates from a human donor in good health (CMV status not recorded). Some clones in this sample may be carry-over from other donors' samples. The base sequence is TGTGCCAGTAGTATGACTCAACCCCTGGATCAGCCCCAGCATTTT. Translated, this is CASSMTQPLDQPQHF.